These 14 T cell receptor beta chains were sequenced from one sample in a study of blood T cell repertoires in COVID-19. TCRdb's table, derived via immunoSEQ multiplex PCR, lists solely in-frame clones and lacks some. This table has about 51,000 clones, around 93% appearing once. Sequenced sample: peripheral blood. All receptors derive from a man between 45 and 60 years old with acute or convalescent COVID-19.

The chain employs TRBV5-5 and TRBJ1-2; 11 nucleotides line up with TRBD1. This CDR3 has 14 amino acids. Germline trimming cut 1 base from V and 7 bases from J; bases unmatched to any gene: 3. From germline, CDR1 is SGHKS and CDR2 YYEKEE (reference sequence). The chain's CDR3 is CASSLWTGGIGYTF. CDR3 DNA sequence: TGTGCCAGCAGCTTGTGGACAGGGGGCATTGGCTACACCTTC.

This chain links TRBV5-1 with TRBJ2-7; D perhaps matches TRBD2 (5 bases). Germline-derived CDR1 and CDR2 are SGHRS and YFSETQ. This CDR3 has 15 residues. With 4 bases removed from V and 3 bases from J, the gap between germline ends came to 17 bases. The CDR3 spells CASSLGGGPSYEQYF. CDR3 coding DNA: TGCGCCAGCAGCCTTGGTGGAGGACCGAGCTACGAGCAGTACTTC.

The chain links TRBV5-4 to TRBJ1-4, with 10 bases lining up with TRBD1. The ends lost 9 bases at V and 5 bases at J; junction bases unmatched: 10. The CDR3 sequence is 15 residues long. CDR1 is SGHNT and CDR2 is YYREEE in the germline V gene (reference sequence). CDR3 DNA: TGTGCCACCAAGGCCCTGGGACAGGGGAATGAAAAACTGTTTTTT. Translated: CATKALGQGNEKLFF.

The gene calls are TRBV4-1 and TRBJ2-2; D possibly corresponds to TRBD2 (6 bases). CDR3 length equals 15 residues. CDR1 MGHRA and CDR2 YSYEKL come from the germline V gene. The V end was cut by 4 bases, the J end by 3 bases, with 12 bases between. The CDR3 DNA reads TGCGCCAGCAGCCTGCTGGGACTCTACACCGGGGAGCTGTTTTTT. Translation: CASSLLGLYTGELFF.

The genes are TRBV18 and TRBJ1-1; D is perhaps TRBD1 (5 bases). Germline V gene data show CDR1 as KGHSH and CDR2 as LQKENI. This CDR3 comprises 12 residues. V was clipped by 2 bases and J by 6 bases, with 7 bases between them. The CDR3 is CASSPGAPEAFF. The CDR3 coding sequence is TGTGCCAGCTCACCAGGGGCGCCTGAAGCTTTCTTT.

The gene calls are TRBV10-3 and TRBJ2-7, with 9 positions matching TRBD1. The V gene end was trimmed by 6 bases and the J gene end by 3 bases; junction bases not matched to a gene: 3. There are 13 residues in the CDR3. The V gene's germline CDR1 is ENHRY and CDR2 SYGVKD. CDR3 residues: CAISWDRDYEQYF. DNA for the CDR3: TGTGCCATCAGCTGGGACAGGGACTACGAGCAGTACTTC.

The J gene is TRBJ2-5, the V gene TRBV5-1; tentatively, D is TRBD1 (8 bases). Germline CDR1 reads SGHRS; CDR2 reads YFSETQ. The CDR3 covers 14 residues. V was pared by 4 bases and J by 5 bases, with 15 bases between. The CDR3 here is CASSTTGGGETQYF. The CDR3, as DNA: TGCGCCAGCAGCACAACAGGGGGGGGCGAGACCCAGTACTTC.

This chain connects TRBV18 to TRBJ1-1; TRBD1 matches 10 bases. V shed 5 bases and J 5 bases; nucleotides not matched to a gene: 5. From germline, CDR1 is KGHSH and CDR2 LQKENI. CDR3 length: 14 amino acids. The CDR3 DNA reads TGTGCCAGCTCAAACGACAGGGGGCTTACTGAAGCTTTCTTT. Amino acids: CASSNDRGLTEAFF.

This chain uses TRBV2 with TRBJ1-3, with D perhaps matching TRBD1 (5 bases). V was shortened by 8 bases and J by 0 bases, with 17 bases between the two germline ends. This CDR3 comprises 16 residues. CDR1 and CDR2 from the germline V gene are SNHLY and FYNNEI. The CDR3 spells CASGEGRAYSGNTIYF. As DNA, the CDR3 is TGTGCCAGCGGAGAAGGCAGGGCCTACTCTGGAAACACCATATATTTT. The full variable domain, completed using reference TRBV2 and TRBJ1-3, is EPEVTQTPSHQVTQMGQEVILRCVPISNHLYFYWYRQILGQKVEFLVSFYNNEISEKSEIFDDQFSVERPDGSNFTLKIRSTKLEDSAMYFCASGEGRAYSGNTIYFGEGSWLTVV.

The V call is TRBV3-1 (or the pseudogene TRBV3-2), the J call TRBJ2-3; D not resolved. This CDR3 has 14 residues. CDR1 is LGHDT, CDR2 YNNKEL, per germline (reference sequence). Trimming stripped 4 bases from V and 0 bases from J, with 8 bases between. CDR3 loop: CASSPHGSTDTQYF. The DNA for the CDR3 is TGTGCCAGCAGCCCCCACGGGAGCACAGATACGCAGTATTTT.

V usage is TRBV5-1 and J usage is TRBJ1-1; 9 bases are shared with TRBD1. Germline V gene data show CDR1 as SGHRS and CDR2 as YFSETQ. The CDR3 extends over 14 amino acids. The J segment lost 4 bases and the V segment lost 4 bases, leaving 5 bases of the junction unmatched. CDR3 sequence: CASSGDRVGTEAFF. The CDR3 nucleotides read TGCGCCAGCAGCGGGGACAGGGTTGGCACTGAAGCTTTCTTT.

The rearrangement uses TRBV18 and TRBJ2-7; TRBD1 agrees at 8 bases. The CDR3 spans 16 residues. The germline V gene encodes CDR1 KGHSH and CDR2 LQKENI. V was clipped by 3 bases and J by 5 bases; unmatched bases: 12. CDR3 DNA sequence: TGTGCCAGCTCACCTGTCGGACAGGGTGTTAGAAACGAGCAGTACTTC. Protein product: CASSPVGQGVRNEQYF. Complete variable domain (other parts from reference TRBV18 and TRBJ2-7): NAGVMQNPRHLVRRRGQEARLRCSPMKGHSHVYWYRQLPEEGLKFMVYLQKENIIDESGMPKERFSAEFPKEGPSILRIQQVVRGDSAAYFCASSPVGQGVRNEQYFGPGTRLTVT.

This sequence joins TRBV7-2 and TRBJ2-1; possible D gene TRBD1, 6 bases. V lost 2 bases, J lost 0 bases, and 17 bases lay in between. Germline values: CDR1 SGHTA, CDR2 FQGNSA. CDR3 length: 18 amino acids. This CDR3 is CASSLYDRPASSYNEQFF. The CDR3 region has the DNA TGTGCCAGCAGCTTATACGACAGGCCCGCCAGCTCCTACAATGAGCAGTTCTTC. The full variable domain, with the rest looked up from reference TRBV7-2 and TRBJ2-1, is GAGVSQSPSNKVTEKGKDVELRCDPISGHTALYWYRQSLGQGLEFLIYFQGNSAPDKSGLPSDRFSAERTGGSVSTLTIQRTQQEDSAVYLCASSLYDRPASSYNEQFFGPGTRLTVL.

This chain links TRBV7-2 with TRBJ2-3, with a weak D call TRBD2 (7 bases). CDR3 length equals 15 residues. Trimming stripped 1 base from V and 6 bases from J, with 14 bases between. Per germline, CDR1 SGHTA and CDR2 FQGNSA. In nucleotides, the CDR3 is TGTGCCAGCAGCTTAGGGTGGGGGGGCCCCGATACGCAGTATTTT. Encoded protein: CASSLGWGGPDTQYF. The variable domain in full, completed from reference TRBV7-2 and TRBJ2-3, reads GAGVSQSPSNKVTEKGKDVELRCDPISGHTALYWYRQSLGQGLEFLIYFQGNSAPDKSGLPSDRFSAERTGGSVSTLTIQRTQQEDSAVYLCASSLGWGGPDTQYFGPGTRLTVL.